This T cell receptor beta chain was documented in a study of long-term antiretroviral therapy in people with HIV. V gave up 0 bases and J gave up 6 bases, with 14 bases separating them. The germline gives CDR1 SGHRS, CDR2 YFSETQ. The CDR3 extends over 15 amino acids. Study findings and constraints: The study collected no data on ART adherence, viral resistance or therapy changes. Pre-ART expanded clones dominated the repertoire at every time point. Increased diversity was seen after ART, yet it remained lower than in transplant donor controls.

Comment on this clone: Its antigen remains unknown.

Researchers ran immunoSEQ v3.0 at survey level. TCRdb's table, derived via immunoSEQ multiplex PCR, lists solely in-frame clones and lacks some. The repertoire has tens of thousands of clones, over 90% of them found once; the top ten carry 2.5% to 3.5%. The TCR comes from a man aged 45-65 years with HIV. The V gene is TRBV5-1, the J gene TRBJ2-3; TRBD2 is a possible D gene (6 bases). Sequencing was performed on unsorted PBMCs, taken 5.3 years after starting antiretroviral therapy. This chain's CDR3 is CASSLAWAGTDTQYF. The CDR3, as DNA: TGCGCCAGCAGCTTGGCCTGGGCGGGGACCGATACGCAGTATTTT.